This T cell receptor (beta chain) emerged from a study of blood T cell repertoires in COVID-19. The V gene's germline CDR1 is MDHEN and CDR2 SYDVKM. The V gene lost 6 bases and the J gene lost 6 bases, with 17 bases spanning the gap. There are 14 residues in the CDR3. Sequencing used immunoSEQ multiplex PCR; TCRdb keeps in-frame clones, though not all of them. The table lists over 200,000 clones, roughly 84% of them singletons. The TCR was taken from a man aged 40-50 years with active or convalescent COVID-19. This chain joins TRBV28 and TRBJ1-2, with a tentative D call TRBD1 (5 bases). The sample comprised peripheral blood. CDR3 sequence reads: CASRDGGRSHGYTF. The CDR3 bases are TGTGCCAGCAGGGACGGGGGGAGAAGTCATGGCTACACCTTC.